The following is a T cell receptor (beta chain) sequence with its context. No antigen is known for it. Per-base qualities were not stored, and no clone one base away is much larger. The library was produced with 5' RACE. The run used an Illumina HiSeq 2000. A universal primer binding site was added through template switching, and the final cDNA carried a unique molecular identifier so that TCR cDNA molecules could be counted accurately. Specific primers in the conserved constant-segment region were used to synthesize first-strand cDNA for the TCR alpha and beta chains. To control for contamination, every cDNA library was double barcoded, receiving both a SMART-Mk sample barcode and Illumina barcodes. TruSeq adapter sequences, together with Illumina sample barcodes, were added in two successive PCR steps. The TCR alpha and beta cDNA libraries were sequenced on the Illumina HiSeq platform using custom primers. As for the original processing: MiGEC was used to process raw reads and extract unique molecular identifiers, and MiXCR was used to find CDR3 positions. Recombination models were inferred per individual with the repgenHMM and IGoR tools using an EM algorithm. Shared clonotype analysis was performed with the tcR package in R, normalizing sharing by the product of cloneset sizes. To study raw recombination without the effects of thymic and clonal selection, out-of-frame nonproductive sequences were analyzed. The raw public data were reprocessed by TCRdb itself: fastp quality trimming at Q25, MiXCR clonotype calling, in-frame beta chains only. A single entry per CDR3 protein holds the most common genes and DNA from its merged rows. Here the V and J calls rest on TCRdb's processing, not on the authors' analysis. The sample has hundreds of thousands of distinct CDR3 sequences on record, 8.6% of them singletons. Approximately 0.96% of the sample lies in the top ten.

Every donor was a healthy Caucasian. Three pairs of female monozygotic twins, all aged about 18 to 29 years, made up the twin cohort. RNA for TCR libraries was isolated from peripheral blood mononuclear cells. The CDR3 starts with the cysteine, ends with the phenylalanine, and has 15 residues. The CDR3 DNA has 45 bases and is translated from base 1. Looking up the germline V gene yields CDR1 MNHEY and CDR2 SVGEGT. V and J are trimmed by 5 bases and 2 bases, and the gene matches miss 5 bases of the junction. The data are from a study of identical twins (dated by TCRdb to 2016 to 2017). At the level of the whole study: To test whether fetal clonotypes persist, the study used deep sequencing on TCR alpha and beta repertoires from monozygotic twins, unrelated adults of various ages, and cord blood. Replicate twin experiments were performed at different times using different library preparation protocols to rule out contamination.

General findings and caveats noted by the study authors: Out-of-frame TCR alpha sequences shared between twins showed an excess of low generation-probability sequences compared with coincidental sharing between unrelated individuals. In monozygotic twins, out-of-frame TCR alpha sharing was systematically underestimated by recombination models, although the models agreed with sharing between unrelated individuals. In beta out-of-frame sequences, excess twin sharing was weaker, because having fewer shared sequences lowered the signal-to-noise ratio. Because the same donors could not be followed over many years, the conclusions depended on cross-sectional statistical analysis. Fewer insertions were carried by abundant cord blood beta clonotypes, a similar but weaker trend appeared in young adult naive repertoires, and no such trend appeared in memory repertoires. Invariant T cells such as MAIT and iNKT could partly confound zero-insertion analyses, though diverse VJ usage argued against this for most clonotypes.

The same specimen was also included in a second study, on yellow fever vaccine responses in identical twins. From that second study: The T cell response to vaccination in identical twins was reported by the authors to appear partly convergent and partly personalized. Focusing on identical twins, the study followed the T cell clones that responded to the vaccine, and did so with precision.

This receptor was taken from a woman younger than 35 in good health. The sample taken for sequencing was PBMCs. The chain is encoded by TRBV6-2 or TRBV6-3 joined to TRBJ2-5; 10 nucleotides in the junction match TRBD2. The nucleotide sequence reads TGTGCCAGCAGTCGAGCGGGAGGGGGTCAAGAGACCCAGTACTTC. Translated, it gives CASSRAGGGQETQYF.